This T cell receptor (beta chain) stems from a study of T cell repertoires and HLA-DP antigens. V lost 5 bases, J lost 9 bases, and 7 bases stayed unmatched. CDR3 length: 12 residues. Germline-derived CDR1 and CDR2 are SQVTM and ANQGSEA. This table comes from immunoSEQ multiplex PCR, and its TCRdb copy is limited to in-frame clones, with some not included. The profile shows roughly 120,000 clones, about 92% of them singletons. This clone was seen a single time. What it recognizes is unknown. What was sequenced was CD4+ T cells from PBMCs. The origin of this receptor is a woman under 30 in good health and CMV-seronegative. V gene TRBV29-1 combines with J gene TRBJ2-3; TRBD1 matches 8 bases. CDR3 sequence (DNA): TGCAGCGTTACGGACAGGGTAGGGACGCAGTATTTT. This translates into CSVTDRVGTQYF.